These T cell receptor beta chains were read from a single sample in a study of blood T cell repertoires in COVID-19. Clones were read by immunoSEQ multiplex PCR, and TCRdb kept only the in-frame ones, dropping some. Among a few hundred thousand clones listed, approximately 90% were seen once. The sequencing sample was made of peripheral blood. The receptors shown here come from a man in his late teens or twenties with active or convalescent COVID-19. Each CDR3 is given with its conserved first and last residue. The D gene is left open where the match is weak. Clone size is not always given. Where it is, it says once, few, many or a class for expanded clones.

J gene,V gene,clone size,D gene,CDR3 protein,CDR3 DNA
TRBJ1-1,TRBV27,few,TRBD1,CASRDRVRTEAFF,TGTGCCAGCAGGGACAGGGTACGGACTGAAGCTTTCTTT
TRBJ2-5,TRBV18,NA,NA,CASSPTGAGGETQYF,TGTGCCAGCTCACCAACTGGAGCCGGGGGAGAGACCCAGTACTTC
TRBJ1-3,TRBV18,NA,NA,CASWMGGPGNTIYF,TGTGCCAGCTGGATGGGGGGGCCTGGAAACACCATATATTTT
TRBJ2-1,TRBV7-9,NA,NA,CASSLYSRSEQFF,TGTGCCAGCAGCTTATATAGTAGAAGTGAGCAGTTCTTC
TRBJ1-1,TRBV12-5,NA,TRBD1,CASGTTGGKNTEAFF,TGTGCTAGTGGTACGACAGGGGGGAAAAACACTGAAGCTTTCTTT
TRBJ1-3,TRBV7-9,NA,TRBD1,CASSDTGQGGNTIYF,TGTGCCAGCAGCGACACAGGACAGGGTGGAAACACCATATATTTT
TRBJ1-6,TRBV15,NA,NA,CATSRDRLSSYNSPLHF,TGTGCCACCAGCAGAGATCGGTTGAGCTCCTATAATTCACCCCTCCACTTT
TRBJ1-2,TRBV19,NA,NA,CASNPLWAVRRARTDGYTF,TGTGCCAGTAATCCCCTCTGGGCGGTGCGGAGGGCCAGGACTGATGGCTACACCTTC
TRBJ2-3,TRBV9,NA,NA,CASSVAGGIDTQYF,TGTGCCAGCAGCGTAGCCGGGGGAATAGATACGCAGTATTTT
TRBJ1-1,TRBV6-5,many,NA,CASSITENTEAFF,TGTGCCAGCAGTATTACAGAGAACACTGAAGCTTTCTTT
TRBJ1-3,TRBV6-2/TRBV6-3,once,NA,CASSSETRVSGNTIYF,TGTGCCAGCAGTTCCGAGACTCGGGTCTCAGGAAACACCATATATTTT
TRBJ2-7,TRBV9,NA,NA,CASSVEKEPYEQYF,TGTGCCAGCAGCGTAGAGAAGGAGCCCTACGAGCAGTACTTC
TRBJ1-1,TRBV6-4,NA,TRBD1,CASSLDRGTEAFF,TGTGCCAGCAGCCTAGACAGGGGCACTGAAGCTTTCTTT
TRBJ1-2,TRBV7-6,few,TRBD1,CASSQTGYGGYTF,TGTGCCAGCAGCCAGACAGGGTACGGTGGCTACACCTTC
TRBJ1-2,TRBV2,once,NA,CASSEWQKTNYGYTF,TGTGCCAGCAGTGAATGGCAGAAAACTAACTATGGCTACACCTTC
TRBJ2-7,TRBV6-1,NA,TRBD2,CASSEGLAGTYEQYF,TGTGCCAGCAGTGAAGGGCTAGCGGGAACTTACGAGCAGTACTTC
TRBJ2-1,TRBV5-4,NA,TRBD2,CASSARRAGALNEQFF,TGTGCCAGCAGCGCGAGGCGAGCGGGAGCTCTGAATGAGCAGTTCTTC
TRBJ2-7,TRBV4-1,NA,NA,CASSQDAGDYEQYF,TGCGCCAGCAGCCAAGACGCAGGGGACTACGAGCAGTACTTC
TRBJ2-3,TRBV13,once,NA,CASSSRTGRAVHRLDTQYF,TGTGCCAGCAGCAGCCGGACAGGGAGGGCGGTTCATCGATTGGATACGCAGTATTTT
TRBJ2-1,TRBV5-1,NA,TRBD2,CASSLLSSGDNEQFF,TGCGCCAGCAGCTTGTTATCTAGCGGAGACAATGAGCAGTTCTTC
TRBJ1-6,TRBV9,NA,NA,CASSAGAWNSPLHF,TGTGCCAGCTCAGCGGGGGCGTGGAATTCACCCCTCCACTTT
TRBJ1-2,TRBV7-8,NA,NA,CASSSLGRTTGYGYTF,TGTGCCAGCAGCTCTCTTGGCCGGACCACGGGATATGGCTACACCTTC
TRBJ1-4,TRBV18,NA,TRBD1,CASSPPGQGGEKLFF,TGTGCCAGCTCACCACCGGGACAGGGAGGAGAAAAACTGTTTTTT
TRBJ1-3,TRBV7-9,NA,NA,CASSLASGPGNTIYF,TGTGCCAGCAGCTTAGCTTCAGGGCCTGGAAACACCATATATTTT
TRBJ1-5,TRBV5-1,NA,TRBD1,CASSSTGGNQPQHF,TGCGCCAGCAGCTCTACAGGGGGGAATCAGCCCCAGCATTTT
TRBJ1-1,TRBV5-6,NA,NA,CASSFGGLNTEAFF,TGTGCCAGCAGCTTCGGGGGATTGAACACTGAAGCTTTCTTT
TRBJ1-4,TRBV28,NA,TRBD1,CASSLGQGPTNEKLFF,TGTGCCAGCAGTTTGGGACAGGGCCCAACTAATGAAAAACTGTTTTTT
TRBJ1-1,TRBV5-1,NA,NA,CASSLVRNTEAFF,TGCGCCAGCAGCTTGGTCAGGAACACTGAAGCTTTCTTT
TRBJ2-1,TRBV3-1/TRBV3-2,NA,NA,CASSQVGGDRNEQFF,TGTGCCAGCAGCCAAGTCGGAGGCGATAGGAATGAGCAGTTCTTC
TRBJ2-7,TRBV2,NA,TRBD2,CASSESGGLAGDYEQYF,TGTGCCAGCAGTGAGAGCGGCGGGCTAGCGGGGGACTACGAGCAGTACTTC
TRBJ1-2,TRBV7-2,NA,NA,CASSPTGNYGYTF,TGTGCCAGCAGCCCTACAGGGAACTATGGCTACACCTTC
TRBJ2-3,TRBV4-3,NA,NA,CASSQELGTDTQYF,TGCGCCAGCAGCCAAGAACTAGGAACAGATACGCAGTATTTT
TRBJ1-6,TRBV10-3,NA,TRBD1,CAISLTGVNSPLHF,TGTGCCATCAGCCTGACAGGGGTTAATTCACCCCTCCACTTT
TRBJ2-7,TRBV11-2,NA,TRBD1,CASSTGTGMAYEQYF,TGTGCCAGCAGCACCGGGACAGGGATGGCCTACGAGCAGTACTTC
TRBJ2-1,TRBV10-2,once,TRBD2,CASSEASGERYYNEQFF,TGCGCCAGCAGTGAGGCTAGCGGGGAAAGATACTACAATGAGCAGTTCTTC
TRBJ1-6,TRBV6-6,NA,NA,CASSPPTFNSPLHF,TGTGCCAGCAGCCCCCCCACATTCAATTCACCCCTCCACTTT
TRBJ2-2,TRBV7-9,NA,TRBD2,CASSLPGTSGSNTGELFF,TGTGCCAGCAGCTTGCCCGGGACTAGCGGCTCGAACACCGGGGAGCTGTTTTTT
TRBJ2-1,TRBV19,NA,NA,CASSIIPGNSYNEQFF,TGTGCCAGTAGTATAATCCCGGGAAACTCCTACAATGAGCAGTTCTTC
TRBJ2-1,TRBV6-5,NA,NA,CASSLASGEQFF,TGTGCCAGCAGTTTAGCGTCAGGTGAGCAGTTCTTC
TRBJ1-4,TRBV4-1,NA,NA,CASSQRGTAYEKLFF,TGCGCCAGCAGCCAAAGGGGGACGGCCTATGAAAAACTGTTTTTT
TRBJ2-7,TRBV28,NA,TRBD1,CASSYPGQGVNEQYF,TGTGCCAGCAGCTACCCGGGACAGGGAGTGAACGAGCAGTACTTC
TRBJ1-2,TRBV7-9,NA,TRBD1,CASTATGARNYGYTF,TGTGCCAGCACAGCCACAGGGGCGCGGAACTATGGCTACACCTTC
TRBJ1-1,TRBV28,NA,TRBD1,CASSFRGQVGGMNTEAFF,TGTGCCAGCAGTTTTCGTGGACAGGTCGGAGGGATGAACACTGAAGCTTTCTTT
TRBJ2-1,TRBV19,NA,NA,CASADYNEQFF,TGTGCCAGTGCAGATTACAATGAGCAGTTCTTC
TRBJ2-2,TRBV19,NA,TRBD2,CASGSGGRGTGELFF,TGTGCCAGTGGTAGCGGGGGGCGTGGCACCGGGGAGCTGTTTTTT
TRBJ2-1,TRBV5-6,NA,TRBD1,CASSGTGKYNEQFF,TGTGCCAGCAGCGGGACAGGGAAATACAATGAGCAGTTCTTC
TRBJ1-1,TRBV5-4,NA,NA,CASSLGTTNTEAFF,TGTGCCAGCAGCTTAGGGACAACGAACACTGAAGCTTTCTTT
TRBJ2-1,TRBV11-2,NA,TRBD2,CASSRTRGAVYNEQFF,TGTGCCAGCAGCAGAACGCGGGGGGCCGTTTACAATGAGCAGTTCTTC
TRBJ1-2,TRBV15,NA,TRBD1,CATSRVEGDSYGYTF,TGTGCCACCAGCAGAGTTGAGGGGGACAGCTATGGCTACACCTTC
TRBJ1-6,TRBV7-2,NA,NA,CASSSLGGYSPLHF,TGTGCCAGCAGCTCCCTAGGAGGGTATTCACCCCTCCACTTT
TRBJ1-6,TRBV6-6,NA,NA,CASSSDLGQLHSPLHF,TGTGCCAGCAGTTCCGACCTCGGACAGTTGCATTCACCCCTCCACTTT
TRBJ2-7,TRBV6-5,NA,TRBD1,CASSDRPTGVDEQYF,TGTGCCAGCAGCGACCGGCCGACAGGGGTTGACGAGCAGTACTTC
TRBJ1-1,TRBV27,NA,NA,CASSALGWNTEAFF,TGTGCCAGCAGTGCCCTAGGATGGAACACTGAAGCTTTCTTT
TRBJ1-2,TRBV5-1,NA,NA,CASSPTREVSDYGYTF,TGCGCCAGCAGCCCCACCAGGGAGGTTTCGGACTATGGCTACACCTTC
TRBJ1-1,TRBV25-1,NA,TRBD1,CASTLRTGGIQETEAFF,TGTGCCAGCACCCTGAGGACAGGGGGCATTCAGGAAACTGAAGCTTTCTTT